These 16 T cell receptor beta chains originate from one sample sequenced in a study of blood T cell repertoires in COVID-19. Profiling relied on immunoSEQ multiplex PCR, and the TCRdb table lists in-frame clones only, not all of them. The profile shows tens of thousands of clones, roughly 88% of them singletons. The sample consisted of peripheral blood. These TCRs come from a man older than 75 with active or convalescent COVID-19.

The V call is TRBV6-5, the J call TRBJ2-7; 7 bases are a match to TRBD2. V was clipped by 9 bases and J by 0 bases; unmatched bases: 8. This CDR3 region has 14 residues. Per the germline V gene, CDR1 is MNHEY and CDR2 is SVGAGI. CDR3 residues: CASFGLENSYEQYF. CDR3 in DNA: TGTGCCAGTTTCGGACTAGAGAACTCCTACGAGCAGTACTTC.

This sequence joins TRBV4-1 and TRBJ1-1; a possible D gene is TRBD1 (5 bases). V gave up 0 bases and J gave up 0 bases, with 17 bases separating them. The CDR3 has 18 residues. Germline CDR1 is MGHRA and CDR2 is YSYEKL. The CDR3 protein is CASSQDPQAVGVNTEAFF. The DNA for the CDR3 is TGCGCCAGCAGCCAAGATCCTCAGGCCGTAGGGGTGAACACTGAAGCTTTCTTT.

This sequence joins TRBV5-1 and TRBJ1-2, with D maybe TRBD1 (5 bases). The CDR3 totals 13 residues. In germline, CDR1 is SGHRS, CDR2 YFSETQ. Trimming cost V 4 bases and J 5 bases, with 12 bases left between them. The CDR3 coding sequence is TGCGCCAGCAGCCAGGGCAGGCTTTATGGCTACACCTTC. It yields the protein CASSQGRLYGYTF.

The rearrangement joins TRBV25-1 to TRBJ1-3, with TRBD1 as a possible D gene (5 bases). The V and J ends lost 9 bases and 0 bases respectively, with 15 bases between them. Germline assignment: CDR1 MGHDK and CDR2 SYGVNS. This CDR3 is 15 amino acids long. CDR3 amino acids: CASSYVGVSGNTIYF. The CDR3 nucleotides read TGTGCCAGTTCCTACGTAGGGGTCTCTGGAAACACCATATATTTT. The full variable domain, its missing parts supplied by reference TRBV25-1 and TRBJ1-3, is EADIYQTPRYLVIGTGKKITLECSQTMGHDKMYWYQQDPGMELHLIHYSYGVNSTEKGDLSSESTVSRIRTEHFPLTLESARPSHTSQYLCASSYVGVSGNTIYFGEGSWLTVV.

The chain links TRBV28 to TRBJ1-4, with D uncertain. The CDR3 is 16 amino acids. Germline assignment: CDR1 MDHEN and CDR2 SYDVKM. V was clipped by 4 bases and J by 5 bases, with 17 bases between them. The CDR3 protein is CASSSFAAGKNEKLFF. The CDR3 bases are TGTGCCAGCAGTTCGTTCGCCGCCGGGAAAAATGAAAAACTGTTTTTT.

V is TRBV4-1 and J is TRBJ1-1, with D possibly TRBD1 on 5 matching bases. The germline V gene has CDR1 MGHRA and CDR2 YSYEKL. Trimming cost V 4 bases and J 0 bases, with 15 bases left between them. CDR3 length: 16 residues. In DNA, the CDR3 is TGCGCCAGCAGCCTAAAACCCGGGACTTTGAACACTGAAGCTTTCTTT. Translated, it gives CASSLKPGTLNTEAFF.

This rearrangement joins TRBV27 to TRBJ2-7, with TRBD1 identical over 9 bases. Germline V gene sequence: CDR1 MNHEY, CDR2 SMNVEV (reference sequence). V shed 5 bases, J shed 5 bases, and the junction held 10 bases outside the gene matches. CDR3 length: 15 residues. CDR3 sequence: CASSPLRDRVHEQYF. CDR3 nucleotide sequence: TGTGCCAGCAGTCCCCTCCGGGACAGGGTTCACGAGCAGTACTTC.

The rearrangement uses TRBV28 and TRBJ2-7, with 10 bases fitting TRBD1. J gave up 4 bases and V 6 bases, and 12 bases lay outside the gene matches. From germline, CDR1 is MDHEN and CDR2 SYDVKM. The CDR3 is made up of 16 amino acids. CDR3 residues: CASSHPRDRGQYEQYF. CDR3 DNA sequence: TGTGCCAGCAGCCATCCCCGGGACAGGGGTCAATACGAGCAGTACTTC. Full variable domain (rest looked up from reference TRBV28 and TRBJ2-7): DVKVTQSSRYLVKRTGEKVFLECVQDMDHENMFWYRQDPGLGLRLIYFSYDVKMKEKGDIPEGYSVSREKKERFSLILESASTNQTSMYLCASSHPRDRGQYEQYFGPGTRLTVT.

The chain is built from TRBV7-2 and TRBJ2-3; D ambiguous. V lost 1 base to trimming and J lost 1 base, with 9 bases between them. This CDR3 region has 15 residues. Germline CDR1 SGHTA, CDR2 FQGNSA. The CDR3 region has the DNA TGTGCCAGCAGCTTAGATCGTCCTCGCACAGATACGCAGTATTTT. It encodes CASSLDRPRTDTQYF.

The chain recombines TRBV7-8 with TRBJ1-2; 7 nucleotides align to TRBD1. The ends lost 2 bases at V and 3 bases at J; junction bases unmatched: 3. CDR1 SGHVS and CDR2 FQNEAQ come from the germline V gene. The CDR3 runs 14 residues. This CDR3 reads CASSLRDSHYGYTF. The CDR3 nucleotides read TGTGCCAGCAGCTTACGGGACAGCCACTATGGCTACACCTTC. The variable domain in full, with the rest retrieved from reference TRBV7-8 and TRBJ1-2, is GAGVSQSPRYKVAKRGQDVALRCDPISGHVSLFWYQQALGQGPEFLTYFQNEAQLDKSGLPSDRFFAERPEGSVSTLKIQRTQQEDSAVYLCASSLRDSHYGYTFGSGTRLTVV.

The chain couples TRBV6-4 to TRBJ2-3, with D perhaps matching TRBD2 (5 bases). The CDR3 has 14 residues. Germline CDR1 is MRHNA and CDR2 is SNTAGT. V gave up 5 bases and J gave up 2 bases, with 11 bases separating them. CDR3 amino acids: CASSRSGNTDTQYF. The DNA for the CDR3 is TGTGCCAGCAGTCGGAGCGGAAACACAGATACGCAGTATTTT.

The rearrangement uses TRBV3-1 (or the pseudogene TRBV3-2) and TRBJ2-3, with D unclear. CDR3 length: 14 residues. Germline lookup yields CDR1 LGHDT and CDR2 YNNKEL (reference sequence). The V and J ends lost 0 bases and 4 bases respectively, with 8 bases between them. The DNA for the CDR3 is TGTGCCAGCAGCCAAGAGCGGTTGCCAGATACGCAGTATTTT. Its protein product is CASSQERLPDTQYF.

The chain carries TRBV7-9 and TRBJ2-1; 8 bases fit TRBD2. Trimming at V came to 8 bases and at J to 0 bases, leaving 9 bases not matched to a gene. The CDR3 is 16 amino acids. Germline loops: CDR1 SEHNR, CDR2 FQNEAQ (reference sequence). CDR3 in amino acids: CASRVLADSSYNEQFF. In DNA, the CDR3 is TGTGCCAGCCGGGTACTAGCGGACAGCTCCTACAATGAGCAGTTCTTC.

There are many counts of this clone. J is TRBJ2-1 and V is TRBV7-9; 11 bases are shared with TRBD1. V lost 3 bases, J lost 6 bases, and 4 bases stayed unmatched. This CDR3 spans 15 amino acids. CDR1 and CDR2 (germline): SEHNR, FQNEAQ (reference sequence). CDR3 protein: CASSFGQGAGNEQFF. Here the CDR3 DNA reads TGTGCCAGCAGCTTCGGACAGGGGGCAGGCAATGAGCAGTTCTTC.

The V gene is TRBV7-2, the J gene TRBJ2-7, with TRBD1 matching over 10 bases. The V and J ends lost 1 base and 3 bases, in that order; junction bases with no gene match: 9. The CDR3 is 17 residues long. Germline V gives CDR1 SGHTA, CDR2 FQGNSA. This chain's CDR3 is CASSLERGTGASYEQYF. The CDR3 region has the DNA TGTGCCAGCAGCTTAGAGCGAGGGACAGGGGCTAGCTACGAGCAGTACTTC.

In its sample, this clone was seen a few times. The rearrangement links TRBV3-1 (or the pseudogene TRBV3-2) to TRBJ2-6; D might be TRBD2 (5 bases). CDR1 is LGHDT, CDR2 YNNKEL, per germline (reference sequence). Deletions cut 4 bases from V and 2 bases from J, with 12 bases between. This CDR3 has 16 residues. As DNA, the CDR3 is TGTGCCAGCAGCCGACCGGGGTTCACTGGGGCCAACGTCCTGACTTTC. Translated, it gives CASSRPGFTGANVLTF.